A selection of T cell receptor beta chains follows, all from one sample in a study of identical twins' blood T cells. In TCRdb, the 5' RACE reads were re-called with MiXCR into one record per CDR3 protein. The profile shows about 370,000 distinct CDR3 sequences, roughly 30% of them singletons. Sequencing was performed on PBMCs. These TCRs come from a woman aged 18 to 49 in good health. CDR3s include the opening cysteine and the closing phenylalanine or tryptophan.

CSVEFGYGGLYEQYF	TRBJ2-7	TRBV29-1
CASSWGTTLIHEQFF	TRBJ2-1	TRBV5-1
CATSGRTGGLAEAFF	TRBJ1-1	TRBV15
CASSPDNSGNTIYF	TRBJ1-3	TRBV3-1
CASSSRPSDTEAFF	TRBJ1-1	TRBV9
CASSIRTANNSPLHF	TRBJ1-6	TRBV11-2
CATTVTGNEQFF	TRBJ2-1	TRBV15
CASSMQSAAYNEQFF	TRBJ2-1	TRBV19
CASRGYFEAFF	TRBJ1-1	TRBV11-2
CASSNRGEGHTF	TRBJ1-2	TRBV19
CSVGSGQTFNEKLFF	TRBJ1-4	TRBV29-1
CSANKSGVVADTQYF	TRBJ2-3	TRBV20-1
CASRGQVSGNTIYF	TRBJ1-3	TRBV12-3/TRBV12-4
CASSPGGGTEAFF	TRBJ1-1	TRBV9
CASNKAGSGYEQYF	TRBJ2-7	TRBV27
CASRLTYRNTGELFF	TRBJ2-2	TRBV27
CASSQGERVSQHF	TRBJ1-5	TRBV18
CSASGQGGSGAFF	TRBJ1-1	TRBV20-1
CATWGAANTEAFF	TRBJ1-1	TRBV10-3
CASSLATSPLAKNIQYF	TRBJ2-4	TRBV11-2
CASSQPVGQGAGGYTF	TRBJ1-2	TRBV4-2
CASSLGGVTEAFF	TRBJ1-1	TRBV7-9
CATRALSSNEQFF	TRBJ2-1	TRBV14
CSVVAGVNTEAFF	TRBJ1-1	TRBV29-1
CASILNTEAFF	TRBJ1-1	TRBV28
CSARDRAEIYEQYF	TRBJ2-7	TRBV20-1